This TCR beta chain was sequenced during a study of T cell responses to AZD1222 COVID-19 vaccine. TCRdb's table, derived via immunoSEQ multiplex PCR, lists solely in-frame clones and lacks some. This sample yields 150,000 to 200,000 clones, of which around 92% are seen a single time; 1.2% to 1.5% belongs to the top ten. Germline CDR1 is LNHNV and CDR2 is YYDKDF (reference sequence). The CDR3 is 15 amino acids. V was trimmed by 5 bases and J by 1 base, leaving 12 bases between them. This sequence originates from an adult in good health. Specimen: peripheral blood, collected on day 0 of AZD1222 vaccination. The J gene is TRBJ2-1, the V gene TRBV15; a weak D match, TRBD1 (6 bases). The CDR3 DNA reads TGTGCCACCAGCTTAACCCAGGGGTCCTACAATGAGCAGTTCTTC. Translated: CATSLTQGSYNEQFF.